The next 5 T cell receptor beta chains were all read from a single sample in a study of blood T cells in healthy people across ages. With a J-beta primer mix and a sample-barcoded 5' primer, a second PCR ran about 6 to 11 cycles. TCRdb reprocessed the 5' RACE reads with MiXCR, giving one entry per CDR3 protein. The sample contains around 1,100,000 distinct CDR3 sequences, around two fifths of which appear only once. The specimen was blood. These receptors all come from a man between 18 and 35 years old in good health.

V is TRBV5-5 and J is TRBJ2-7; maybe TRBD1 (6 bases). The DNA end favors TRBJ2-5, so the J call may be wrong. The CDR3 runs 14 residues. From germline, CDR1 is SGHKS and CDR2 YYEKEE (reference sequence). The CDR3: CASSLTGSMETQYF. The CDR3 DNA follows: TGTGCCAGCAGCTTGACAGGGAGTATGGAGACCCAGTACTTC.

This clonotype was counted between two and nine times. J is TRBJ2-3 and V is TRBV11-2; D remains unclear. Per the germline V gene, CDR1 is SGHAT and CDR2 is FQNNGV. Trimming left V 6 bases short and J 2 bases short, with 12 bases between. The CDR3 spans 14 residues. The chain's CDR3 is CASSSPITTDTQYF. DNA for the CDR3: TGTGCCAGCAGTTCGCCGATAACCACAGATACGCAGTATTTT.

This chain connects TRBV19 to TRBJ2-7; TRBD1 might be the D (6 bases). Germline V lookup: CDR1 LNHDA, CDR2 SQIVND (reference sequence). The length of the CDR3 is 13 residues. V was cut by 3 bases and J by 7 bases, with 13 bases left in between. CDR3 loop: CASSISKGDEQYF. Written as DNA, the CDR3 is TGTGCCAGTAGTATCAGTAAGGGGGATGAGCAGTACTTC. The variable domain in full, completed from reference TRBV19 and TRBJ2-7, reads DGGITQSPKYLFRKEGQNVTLSCEQNLNHDAMYWYRQDPGQGLRLIYYSQIVNDFQKGDIAEGYSVSREKKESFPLTVTSAQKNPTAFYLCASSISKGDEQYFGPGTRLTVT.

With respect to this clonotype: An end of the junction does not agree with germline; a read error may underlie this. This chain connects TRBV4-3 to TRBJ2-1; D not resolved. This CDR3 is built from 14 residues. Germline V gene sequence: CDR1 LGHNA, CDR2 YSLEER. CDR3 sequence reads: CAGSQDRAFGEQFF. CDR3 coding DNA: TGCGCCGGCAGCCAAGATCGGGCATTCGGGGAGCAGTTCTTC.

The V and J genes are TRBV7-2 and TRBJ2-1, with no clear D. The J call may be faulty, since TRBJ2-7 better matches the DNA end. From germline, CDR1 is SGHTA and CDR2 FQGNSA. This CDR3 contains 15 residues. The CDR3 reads CASSLARRSYNEQYF. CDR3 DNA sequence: TGTGCCAGCAGCTTAGCAAGGCGATCCTACAATGAGCAGTACTTC.